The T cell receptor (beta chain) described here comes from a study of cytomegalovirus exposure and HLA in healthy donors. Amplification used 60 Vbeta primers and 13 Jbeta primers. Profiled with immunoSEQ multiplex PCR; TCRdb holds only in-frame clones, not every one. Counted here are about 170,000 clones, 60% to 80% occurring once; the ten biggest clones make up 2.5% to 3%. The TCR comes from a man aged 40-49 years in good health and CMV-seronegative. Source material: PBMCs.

CDR3 DNA sequence: TGTGCCAGCAGCAAACAGGTCTCTGGGGCCAACGTCCTGACTTTC. It is translated as CASSKQVSGANVLTF. The chain combines TRBV11-2 with TRBJ2-6, with D tentatively TRBD1 (5 bases). Germline CDR1 SGHAT, CDR2 FQNNGV. Trimming left V 5 bases short and J 0 bases short, with 8 bases between. The CDR3 runs 15 residues.